A selection of T cell receptor beta chains follows, all from one sample in a study of tumor-infiltrating lymphocytes in localized non-small cell lung cancer. Clones were read by immunoSEQ multiplex PCR, and TCRdb kept only the in-frame ones, dropping some. This repertoire shows about 12,000 clones, about nine tenths found once; its top ten account for about 9.1%. The specimen sequenced was lung tumor tissue. The receptors were sampled from a human donor with non-small cell lung cancer. Each CDR3 is given with its conserved first and last residue. The D gene is left open where the match is weak. Size values are once, few and many counts, or a class for expanded clones, and some rows have none.

clone_size	d_call	v_call	j_call	cdr3_aa	cdr3_nt
NA	NA	TRBV7-2	TRBJ2-3	CASTFGVYTDTQYF	TGTGCCAGCACATTCGGGGTCTACACAGATACGCAGTATTTT
NA	NA	TRBV18	TRBJ1-5	CASSPGSGQPQHF	TGTGCCAGCTCACCAGGGAGCGGTCAGCCCCAGCATTTT
NA	NA	TRBV5-4	TRBJ1-3	CASSSGVGNTIYF	TGTGCCAGCAGCTCGGGCGTGGGAAACACCATATATTTT
once	NA	TRBV29-1	TRBJ2-1	CSVVVHNEQFF	TGCAGCGTTGTTGTCCACAATGAGCAGTTCTTC
medium-sized	NA	TRBV7-9	TRBJ2-5	CASSLTQGRATQYF	TGTGCCAGCAGCTTAACTCAGGGCAGGGCAACCCAGTACTTC
NA	TRBD2	TRBV2	TRBJ2-7	CASILGLAGHYEQYF	TGTGCCAGCATTCTGGGACTAGCGGGTCACTACGAGCAGTACTTC
NA	NA	TRBV27	TRBJ2-3	CASSFLNTDTQYF	TGTGCCAGCAGTTTCCTGAACACAGATACGCAGTATTTT
NA	TRBD1	TRBV27	TRBJ1-4	CASRSTSTGEEKLFF	TGTGCCAGCAGATCCACCTCGACAGGGGAAGAAAAACTGTTTTTT
NA	NA	TRBV4-1	TRBJ2-1	CASSQGGGGPSSYNEQFF	TGCGCCAGCAGCCAAGGGGGAGGGGGTCCGAGCTCCTACAATGAGCAGTTCTTC
NA	NA	TRBV5-1	TRBJ1-2	CASSLNPQAGDYGYTF	TGCGCCAGCAGCTTGAACCCCCAGGCGGGTGACTATGGCTACACCTTC
once	NA	TRBV15	TRBJ1-1	CATESGIGEAFF	TGTGCCACCGAATCAGGGATTGGGGAAGCTTTCTTT
NA	NA	TRBV5-5	TRBJ2-5	CASSPSETQYF	TGTGCCAGCAGCCCCTCGGAGACCCAGTACTTC
NA	NA	TRBV11-2	TRBJ2-1	CASSLSGAQFF	TGTGCCAGCAGCTTAAGTGGGGCCCAGTTCTTC
few	NA	TRBV14	TRBJ2-7	CASSQVGGFPGYEQYF	TGTGCCAGCAGCCAAGTTGGAGGGTTCCCAGGGTACGAGCAGTACTTC
NA	NA	TRBV28	TRBJ1-2	CASTLGWGGGYTF	TGTGCCAGCACCTTGGGTTGGGGTGGCGGCTACACCTTC
NA	TRBD1	TRBV5-1	TRBJ2-7	CASSWTGPPYEQYF	TGCGCCAGCAGCTGGACAGGGCCCCCCTACGAGCAGTACTTC
NA	NA	TRBV29-1	TRBJ2-7	CSVASGFYEQYF	TGCAGCGTTGCCAGCGGGTTCTACGAGCAGTACTTC
NA	NA	TRBV5-4	TRBJ2-6	CASSLAGANVLTF	TGTGCCAGCAGCTTGGCCGGGGCCAACGTCCTGACTTTC
NA	NA	TRBV2	TRBJ2-1	CASWGASYNEQFF	TGTGCCAGCTGGGGGGCCTCCTACAATGAGCAGTTCTTC
few	NA	TRBV7-9	TRBJ2-7	CASRNGYEQYF	TGTGCCAGCCGGAACGGATACGAGCAGTACTTC
NA	NA	TRBV5-1	TRBJ2-7	CASSTGQIRYF	TGCGCCAGCAGCACGGGACAAATCAGGTACTTC
NA	TRBD1	TRBV18	TRBJ1-4	CASSPPTGTGAEKLFF	TGTGCCAGCTCACCTCCTACCGGGACAGGGGCCGAAAAACTGTTTTTT
NA	NA	TRBV10-2	TRBJ1-1	CASRETGMNTEAFF	TGCGCCAGCAGAGAGACAGGAATGAACACTGAAGCTTTCTTT
once	TRBD1	TRBV5-6	TRBJ1-4	CASTTMTGGAGGNEKLFF	TGTGCCAGCACCACGATGACAGGGGGCGCAGGCGGAAATGAAAAACTGTTTTTT
NA	TRBD1	TRBV10-3	TRBJ1-2	CAISEGQGLGYTF	TGTGCCATCAGTGAGGGACAGGGACTCGGCTACACCTTC
NA	NA	TRBV5-5	TRBJ1-1	CASSRHRNTEAFF	TGTGCCAGCAGCCGCCACAGGAACACTGAAGCTTTCTTT
NA	NA	TRBV11-2	TRBJ2-3	CASSALGDPTDTQYF	TGTGCCAGCAGCGCCCTTGGGGACCCCACAGATACGCAGTATTTT
once	NA	TRBV5-1	TRBJ2-3	CASSPGDLGGTDTQYF	TGCGCCAGCAGCCCAGGGGACCTCGGCGGCACAGATACGCAGTATTTT
NA	NA	TRBV4-2	TRBJ2-1	CASSQDKGLSSYNEQFF	TGTGCCAGCAGCCAAGATAAAGGACTCAGCTCCTACAATGAGCAGTTCTTC